The clone carrying this T cell receptor (beta chain) was detected a few times. Its matching antigen is unknown. This sample was included in a study of T cells in localized non-small cell lung cancer. Study results and caveats: Since sequencing was restricted to only one region of the tumor, intratumor heterogeneity remains a possibility. Across samples, adjacent lung featured a median roughly 56 of the top 100 tumor clones. Uninvolved adjacent lung had higher T cell clonality than tumor and all other tissues.

The CDR3 runs to 16 residues. Trimming took off 10 bases at V and 1 base at J, with 17 bases between the two ends. Per the germline V gene, CDR1 is MNHGY and CDR2 is SAAAGT. Here immunoSEQ multiplex PCR was the method, and the copy in TCRdb shows in-frame clones only, minus some. Of approximately 1,800 clones listed, less than 35% are singletons. Investigators took adjacent lung free of atypia at least 2 cm from the tumor margin. The specimen comprised normal lung tissue next to the tumor, sampled before any cancer treatment. The chain joins TRBV6-8 to TRBJ2-6; the D is unclear. The source of this sequence is a male donor aged 60 or over with stage III squamous cell lung carcinoma. CDR3: CAISLNEISGANVLTF. For the CDR3, the DNA is TGTGCCATCAGCCTGAATGAGATTTCTGGGGCCAACGTCCTGACTTTC.